The 3 T cell receptor beta chains in this list originate from one sample, sequenced in a study of molecular identifiers for immune sequencing clone quantification. TCRdb re-called the PCR reads through MiXCR, storing one row per CDR3 protein. Among 30,000 to 45,000 distinct CDR3 sequences listed, around 20% were seen once. The specimen sequenced was naive CD8+ T cells from blood, with Jurkat cell RNA spiked in. Subset defined: FACS-sorted CD8+CD4-CCR7+CD45RA+ naive T cells. Receptor source: a human donor in good health. Some libraries in this study had Jurkat cell RNA spiked in.

This clonotype has only a few counts. A much larger clone differs by one base, so this may be a read error. This is likely a read error, given that the CDR3 carries no conserved phenylalanine or tryptophan at its end. The V call is TRBV20-1, the J call TRBJ2-1; 8 bases align to TRBD2. V shed 6 bases, J shed 12 bases, and the junction held 16 bases outside the gene matches. Germline CDR1 and CDR2: DFQATT and SNEGSKA (reference sequence). The CDR3 runs 14 residues. In DNA form, the CDR3 reads TGCAGTGCCCCCGGGGAGCGGGAGTTGTATGGGCAGTTCCTC. Its protein product is CSAPGERELYGQFL.

CDR3 bases: TGTGCCAGCAGCCCACGATCGCTGAGGACTGAAGCTTTCTTT. This translates into CASSPRSLRTEAFF. The V and J genes are TRBV6-5 and TRBJ1-1; no reliable D call. Germline loops: CDR1 MNHEY, CDR2 SVGAGI. The CDR3 consists of 14 residues. Trimming removed 6 bases from V and 5 bases from J, with 16 bases in between.

This clonotype was detected ten times or more. At one of its ends the junction is not consistent with the germline gene, which may arise from a read error. This sequence joins TRBV9 and TRBJ2-3, with D possibly TRBD1 on 5 matching bases. The CDR3 runs 15 residues. Germline V gives CDR1 SGDLS, CDR2 YYNGEE. Written as DNA, the CDR3 is TGTGCCAGCAGCGTAGAGGGGCGGCGCACAGATGCGCAGTATTTT. Its protein is CASSVEGRRTDAQYF.